Listed below are T cell receptor beta chains from one sample, sequenced in a study of blood T cell repertoires in COVID-19. Using immunoSEQ multiplex PCR, the repertoire was profiled, and TCRdb retains in-frame clones only, with some absent. This sample has hundreds of thousands of clones, with over 80% found just once. The specimen was PBMCs or T cells enriched from blood (not recorded which). Receptor source: a woman younger than 45 with acute COVID-19. The CDR3 runs from the conserved cysteine through the conserved F or W. A D gene is named only where the DNA matches it firmly. Size is omitted from some rows. Given values are once, few, many or a class for expanded clones.

d_call: NA
v_call: TRBV2
j_call: TRBJ1-4
clone_size: NA
cdr3_aa: CASRREATNEKLFF
cdr3_nt: TGTGCCAGCAGGCGAGAGGCAACTAATGAAAAACTGTTTTTT

d_call: NA
v_call: TRBV3-1/TRBV3-2
j_call: TRBJ1-2
clone_size: NA
cdr3_aa: CASSPQDRGGLEGLLLNYGYTF
cdr3_nt: TGTGCCAGCAGCCCTCAAGACCGGGGGGGGTTGGAGGGGCTTCTTCTCAACTATGGCTACACCTTC

d_call: NA
v_call: TRBV6-4
j_call: TRBJ1-1
clone_size: few
cdr3_aa: CASSPGVNTEAFF
cdr3_nt: TGTGCCAGCAGCCCGGGAGTGAACACTGAAGCTTTCTTT

d_call: TRBD2
v_call: TRBV5-1
j_call: TRBJ2-5
clone_size: few
cdr3_aa: CASSFWGGETQYF
cdr3_nt: TGCGCCAGCAGCTTCTGGGGGGGAGAGACCCAGTACTTC

d_call: TRBD2
v_call: TRBV5-1
j_call: TRBJ2-5
clone_size: few
cdr3_aa: CASSLAASGGQETQYF
cdr3_nt: TGCGCCAGCAGCTTGGCGGCTAGCGGGGGTCAAGAGACCCAGTACTTC

d_call: NA
v_call: TRBV7-9
j_call: TRBJ1-4
clone_size: NA
cdr3_aa: CASSRLNREKLFF
cdr3_nt: TGTGCCAGCAGCCGTCTAAACAGAGAAAAACTGTTTTTT

d_call: NA
v_call: TRBV15
j_call: TRBJ2-7
clone_size: NA
cdr3_aa: CATSRDRTGSDEQYF
cdr3_nt: TGTGCCACCAGCAGAGATCGAACAGGGTCCGACGAGCAGTACTTC

d_call: TRBD2
v_call: TRBV15
j_call: TRBJ2-1
clone_size: NA
cdr3_aa: CATSRDRGSGVSSYNEQFF
cdr3_nt: TGTGCCACCAGCAGAGATCGTGGTAGCGGGGTCAGCTCCTACAATGAGCAGTTCTTC

d_call: NA
v_call: TRBV12-3/TRBV12-4
j_call: TRBJ2-5
clone_size: once
cdr3_aa: CASSSSQGETQYF
cdr3_nt: TGTGCCAGCAGTTCGTCCCAGGGGGAGACCCAGTACTTC

d_call: NA
v_call: TRBV6-2/TRBV6-3
j_call: TRBJ1-2
clone_size: NA
cdr3_aa: CASSYYQYRVHGYTF
cdr3_nt: TGTGCCAGCAGTTACTACCAATACCGGGTCCATGGCTACACCTTC

d_call: TRBD1
v_call: TRBV9
j_call: TRBJ1-3
clone_size: NA
cdr3_aa: CASSGHGQGPGNTIYF
cdr3_nt: TGTGCCAGCAGCGGCCACGGACAGGGCCCTGGAAACACCATATATTTT

d_call: TRBD1
v_call: TRBV29-1
j_call: TRBJ2-7
clone_size: NA
cdr3_aa: CSVEWDREGPGEQYF
cdr3_nt: TGCAGCGTTGAATGGGACAGGGAAGGCCCTGGAGAGCAGTACTTC

d_call: TRBD2
v_call: TRBV27
j_call: TRBJ2-1
clone_size: NA
cdr3_aa: CASSIAGNEQFF
cdr3_nt: TGTGCCAGCAGTATAGCGGGCAATGAGCAGTTCTTC

d_call: TRBD1
v_call: TRBV4-1
j_call: TRBJ1-2
clone_size: NA
cdr3_aa: CASSSRRQGLYGYTF
cdr3_nt: TGCGCCAGCAGCTCCAGGAGACAGGGGCTCTATGGCTACACCTTC

d_call: TRBD2
v_call: TRBV7-9
j_call: TRBJ2-1
clone_size: NA
cdr3_aa: CASSSSGGIFRNEQFF
cdr3_nt: TGTGCCAGCAGCTCCAGCGGGGGAATTTTTAGGAATGAGCAGTTCTTC

d_call: TRBD2
v_call: TRBV4-1
j_call: TRBJ2-1
clone_size: NA
cdr3_aa: CASSPRLAGGNEQFF
cdr3_nt: TGCGCCAGCAGCCCCCGACTAGCGGGGGGGAATGAGCAGTTCTTC

d_call: NA
v_call: TRBV18
j_call: TRBJ1-5
clone_size: NA
cdr3_aa: CASSPRGGRSNQPQHF
cdr3_nt: TGTGCCAGCTCACCACGAGGGGGACGATCTAATCAGCCCCAGCATTTT

d_call: TRBD2
v_call: TRBV10-3
j_call: TRBJ2-7
clone_size: NA
cdr3_aa: CAISESTSGSSYEQYF
cdr3_nt: TGTGCCATCAGTGAGTCAACTAGCGGGAGCTCCTACGAGCAGTACTTC

d_call: NA
v_call: TRBV6-6
j_call: TRBJ1-5
clone_size: once
cdr3_aa: CASSGDRFNQPQHF
cdr3_nt: TGTGCCAGCAGTGGCGACAGGTTCAATCAGCCCCAGCATTTT

d_call: NA
v_call: TRBV30
j_call: TRBJ1-1
clone_size: NA
cdr3_aa: CAWTPLMNTEAFF
cdr3_nt: TGTGCCTGGACCCCACTCATGAACACTGAAGCTTTCTTT

d_call: NA
v_call: TRBV3-1/TRBV3-2
j_call: TRBJ2-7
clone_size: NA
cdr3_aa: CASSQDRGGSEQYF
cdr3_nt: TGTGCCAGCAGCCAAGATAGGGGGGGGAGCGAGCAGTACTTC

d_call: NA
v_call: TRBV7-8
j_call: TRBJ1-1
clone_size: NA
cdr3_aa: CASSLQGSTEAFF
cdr3_nt: TGTGCCAGCAGCTTACAGGGTAGCACTGAAGCTTTCTTT

d_call: TRBD1
v_call: TRBV7-9
j_call: TRBJ1-1
clone_size: NA
cdr3_aa: CASRPPGTGGTEAFF
cdr3_nt: TGTGCCAGCAGACCTCCAGGGACAGGGGGCACTGAAGCTTTCTTT

d_call: NA
v_call: TRBV19
j_call: TRBJ2-5
clone_size: NA
cdr3_aa: CASSKGGGQGETQYF
cdr3_nt: TGTGCCAGTAGTAAAGGCGGGGGCCAAGGAGAGACCCAGTACTTC

d_call: NA
v_call: TRBV6-5
j_call: TRBJ1-5
clone_size: NA
cdr3_aa: CASSYSSGENQPQHF
cdr3_nt: TGTGCCAGCAGTTACTCATCAGGGGAGAATCAGCCCCAGCATTTT

d_call: NA
v_call: TRBV3-1/TRBV3-2
j_call: TRBJ1-3
clone_size: NA
cdr3_aa: CASSQGGRSSGNTIYF
cdr3_nt: TGTGCCAGCAGCCAAGGGGGCAGGAGCTCTGGAAACACCATATATTTT

d_call: NA
v_call: TRBV5-6
j_call: TRBJ1-3
clone_size: NA
cdr3_aa: CASSLAFVNTIYF
cdr3_nt: TGTGCCAGCAGCTTGGCCTTTGTAAACACCATATATTTT

d_call: NA
v_call: TRBV3-1/TRBV3-2
j_call: TRBJ1-2
clone_size: NA
cdr3_aa: CASSRPGDNYGYTF
cdr3_nt: TGTGCCAGCAGCCGGCCGGGGGACAACTATGGCTACACCTTC

d_call: NA
v_call: TRBV4-3
j_call: TRBJ1-5
clone_size: NA
cdr3_aa: CASSQEAGSNQPQHF
cdr3_nt: TGCGCCAGCAGCCAAGAGGCCGGGAGTAATCAGCCCCAGCATTTT

d_call: NA
v_call: TRBV6-5
j_call: TRBJ2-1
clone_size: NA
cdr3_aa: CASSFDSPPYNEQFF
cdr3_nt: TGTGCCAGCAGTTTCGACTCTCCTCCCTACAATGAGCAGTTCTTC

d_call: TRBD2
v_call: TRBV5-1
j_call: TRBJ2-1
clone_size: NA
cdr3_aa: CASSSLPGLAEESSYNEQFF
cdr3_nt: TGCGCCAGCAGCAGCCTCCCGGGACTAGCGGAAGAGAGCTCCTACAATGAGCAGTTCTTC

d_call: TRBD2
v_call: TRBV6-4
j_call: TRBJ2-1
clone_size: NA
cdr3_aa: CASRLAGGLDNEQFF
cdr3_nt: TGTGCCAGCAGACTAGCGGGGGGGCTCGACAATGAGCAGTTCTTC

d_call: TRBD1
v_call: TRBV27
j_call: TRBJ1-2
clone_size: NA
cdr3_aa: CASSFQKTGREGYTF
cdr3_nt: TGTGCCAGCAGTTTCCAGAAGACAGGGCGAGAGGGCTACACCTTC

d_call: NA
v_call: TRBV3-1/TRBV3-2
j_call: TRBJ1-2
clone_size: NA
cdr3_aa: CASSSQERGEAGGYTF
cdr3_nt: TGTGCCAGCAGCTCACAAGAGCGAGGGGAAGCGGGTGGCTACACCTTC

d_call: TRBD1
v_call: TRBV10-3
j_call: TRBJ2-7
clone_size: NA
cdr3_aa: CAIRQGQGFYEQYF
cdr3_nt: TGTGCCATCAGACAAGGACAGGGCTTTTACGAGCAGTACTTC

d_call: NA
v_call: TRBV5-6
j_call: TRBJ1-2
clone_size: NA
cdr3_aa: CASSLGQPASPGGYTF
cdr3_nt: TGTGCCAGCAGCTTGGGCCAACCTGCATCACCGGGGGGCTACACCTTC

d_call: NA
v_call: TRBV18
j_call: TRBJ1-4
clone_size: NA
cdr3_aa: CASSPIQGLFF
cdr3_nt: TGTGCCAGCTCACCCATACAGGGCCTGTTTTTT

d_call: NA
v_call: TRBV18
j_call: TRBJ1-5
clone_size: NA
cdr3_aa: CASSRDSVDQPQHF
cdr3_nt: TGTGCCAGCTCACGAGACAGTGTTGATCAGCCCCAGCATTTT

d_call: NA
v_call: TRBV13
j_call: TRBJ1-2
clone_size: NA
cdr3_aa: CASSGGFRNGYTF
cdr3_nt: TGTGCCAGCAGCGGGGGCTTTAGGAATGGCTACACCTTC

d_call: NA
v_call: TRBV6-1
j_call: TRBJ1-6
clone_size: NA
cdr3_aa: CASSESPAGHRSPLHF
cdr3_nt: TGTGCCAGCAGTGAATCCCCAGCAGGTCATCGTTCACCCCTCCACTTT

d_call: NA
v_call: TRBV30
j_call: TRBJ2-7
clone_size: NA
cdr3_aa: CAWSVGYEQYF
cdr3_nt: TGTGCCTGGAGTGTCGGCTACGAGCAGTACTTC

d_call: NA
v_call: TRBV7-6
j_call: TRBJ2-3
clone_size: NA
cdr3_aa: CASSPRGRGVTDTQYF
cdr3_nt: TGTGCCAGCAGCCCCAGGGGCCGGGGGGTCACAGATACGCAGTATTTT

d_call: TRBD2
v_call: TRBV3-1/TRBV3-2
j_call: TRBJ2-5
clone_size: many
cdr3_aa: CASSQDRGASGDPKETQYF
cdr3_nt: TGTGCCAGCAGCCAAGATCGTGGGGCTAGCGGGGACCCGAAAGAGACCCAGTACTTC

d_call: TRBD2
v_call: TRBV12-5
j_call: TRBJ2-5
clone_size: NA
cdr3_aa: CASGPGTSGGGETQYF
cdr3_nt: TGTGCTAGTGGTCCCGGGACTAGCGGGGGTGGTGAGACCCAGTACTTC

d_call: TRBD1
v_call: TRBV4-3
j_call: TRBJ1-4
clone_size: few
cdr3_aa: CASSPYSGTGNEKLFF
cdr3_nt: TGCGCCAGCAGCCCCTACTCCGGGACAGGGAATGAAAAACTGTTTTTT

d_call: NA
v_call: TRBV4-1
j_call: TRBJ2-2
clone_size: NA
cdr3_aa: CASSLRSGQNTGELFF
cdr3_nt: TGCGCCAGCAGCCTTCGCTCGGGACAGAACACCGGGGAGCTGTTTTTT

d_call: TRBD1
v_call: TRBV6-5
j_call: TRBJ1-5
clone_size: NA
cdr3_aa: CASVVGTGNQPQHF
cdr3_nt: TGTGCCAGCGTTGTTGGGACAGGGAATCAGCCCCAGCATTTT

d_call: NA
v_call: TRBV29-1
j_call: TRBJ2-3
clone_size: NA
cdr3_aa: CSVGPRGSSTDTQYF
cdr3_nt: TGCAGCGTTGGCCCTCGGGGGTCTAGCACAGATACGCAGTATTTT

d_call: NA
v_call: TRBV5-8
j_call: TRBJ2-3
clone_size: NA
cdr3_aa: CASSPRPGQFTDTQYF
cdr3_nt: TGTGCCAGCAGCCCTCGACCTGGACAGTTCACAGATACGCAGTATTTT

d_call: TRBD2
v_call: TRBV18
j_call: TRBJ2-5
clone_size: NA
cdr3_aa: CASSLGLAGMVETQYF
cdr3_nt: TGTGCCAGCTCACTCGGACTAGCGGGGATGGTGGAGACCCAGTACTTC

d_call: NA
v_call: TRBV12-5
j_call: TRBJ2-5
clone_size: NA
cdr3_aa: CASGLGHFQETQYF
cdr3_nt: TGTGCTAGTGGTTTAGGACATTTCCAAGAGACCCAGTACTTC

d_call: NA
v_call: TRBV6-1
j_call: TRBJ2-7
clone_size: once
cdr3_aa: CASSEWAGASYEQYF
cdr3_nt: TGTGCCAGCAGTGAATGGGCGGGGGCCTCCTACGAGCAGTACTTC

d_call: NA
v_call: TRBV11-2
j_call: TRBJ2-7
clone_size: NA
cdr3_aa: CASSLAQGNYEQYF
cdr3_nt: TGTGCCAGCAGCTTAGCACAGGGTAACTACGAGCAGTACTTC

d_call: NA
v_call: TRBV2
j_call: TRBJ1-2
clone_size: once
cdr3_aa: CASSEGQGNYGYTF
cdr3_nt: TGTGCCAGCAGTGAAGGTCAGGGGAACTATGGCTACACCTTC

d_call: NA
v_call: TRBV2
j_call: TRBJ1-1
clone_size: once
cdr3_aa: CASTTEGGGTEAFF
cdr3_nt: TGTGCCAGCACCACCGAGGGGGGGGGCACTGAAGCTTTCTTT

d_call: TRBD1
v_call: TRBV13
j_call: TRBJ1-4
clone_size: NA
cdr3_aa: CASRGTGHEKLFF
cdr3_nt: TGTGCCAGCAGAGGGACAGGGCATGAAAAACTGTTTTTT

d_call: NA
v_call: TRBV5-1
j_call: TRBJ2-5
clone_size: once
cdr3_aa: CASSLRTATQGETQYF
cdr3_nt: TGCGCCAGCAGCTTGCGGACAGCTACACAAGGGGAGACCCAGTACTTC